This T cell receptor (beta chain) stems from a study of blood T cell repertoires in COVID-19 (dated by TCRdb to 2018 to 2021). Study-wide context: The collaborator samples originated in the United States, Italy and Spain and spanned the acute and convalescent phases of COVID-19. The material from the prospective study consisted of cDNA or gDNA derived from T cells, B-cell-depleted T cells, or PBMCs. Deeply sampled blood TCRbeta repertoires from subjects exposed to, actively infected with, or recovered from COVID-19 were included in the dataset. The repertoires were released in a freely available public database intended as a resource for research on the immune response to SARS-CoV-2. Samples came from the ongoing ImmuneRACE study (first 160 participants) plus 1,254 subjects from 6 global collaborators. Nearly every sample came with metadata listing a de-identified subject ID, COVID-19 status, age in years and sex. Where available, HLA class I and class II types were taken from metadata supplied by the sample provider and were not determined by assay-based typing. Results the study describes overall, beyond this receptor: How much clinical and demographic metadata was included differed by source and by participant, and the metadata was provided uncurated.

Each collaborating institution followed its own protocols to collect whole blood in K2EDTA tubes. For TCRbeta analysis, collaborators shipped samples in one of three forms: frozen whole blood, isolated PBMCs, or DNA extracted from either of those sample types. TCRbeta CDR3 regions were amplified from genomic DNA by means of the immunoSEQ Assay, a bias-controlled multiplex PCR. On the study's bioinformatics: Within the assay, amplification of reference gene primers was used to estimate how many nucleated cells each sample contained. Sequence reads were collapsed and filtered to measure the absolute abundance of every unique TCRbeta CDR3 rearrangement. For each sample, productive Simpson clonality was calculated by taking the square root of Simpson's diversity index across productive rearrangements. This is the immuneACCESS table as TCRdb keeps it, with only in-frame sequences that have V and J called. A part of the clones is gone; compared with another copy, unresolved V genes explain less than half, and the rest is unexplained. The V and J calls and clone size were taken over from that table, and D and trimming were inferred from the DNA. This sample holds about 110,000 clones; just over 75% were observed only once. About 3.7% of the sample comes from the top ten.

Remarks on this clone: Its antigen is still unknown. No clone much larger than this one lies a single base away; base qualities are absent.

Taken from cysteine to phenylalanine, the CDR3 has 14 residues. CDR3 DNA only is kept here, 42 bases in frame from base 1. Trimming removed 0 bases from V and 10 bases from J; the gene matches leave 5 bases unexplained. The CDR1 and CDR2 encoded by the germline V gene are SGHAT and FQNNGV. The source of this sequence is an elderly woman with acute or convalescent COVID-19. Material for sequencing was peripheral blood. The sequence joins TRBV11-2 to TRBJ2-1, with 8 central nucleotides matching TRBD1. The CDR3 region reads CASSLDQTGEEQFF. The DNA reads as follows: TGTGCCAGCAGCTTAGATCAGACAGGGGAAGAGCAGTTCTTC.